This TCR beta chain comes out of a study of blood T cells in healthy people across ages. CDR1 is SGHVS, CDR2 FQNEAQ, per germline. The V end was cut by 3 bases, the J end by 0 bases, with 11 bases between. The CDR3 spans 15 residues. Next came a second PCR, run for about 6 to 11 cycles, which used a sample-barcoded 5' primer along with a J-beta primer mix. TCRdb independently ran MiXCR on the 5' RACE reads; one entry per CDR3 protein. Here the sample spans approximately 1,100,000 distinct CDR3 sequences, 45% being singletons. The TCR sequence derives from a woman aged 55-70 years in good health. The sequencing sample was made of blood. The chain couples TRBV7-8 to TRBJ1-2; D is uncertain. CDR3 in amino acids: CASSFSAVTNYGYTF. CDR3 sequence (DNA): TGTGCCAGCAGCTTCTCGGCAGTTACTAACTATGGCTACACCTTC.